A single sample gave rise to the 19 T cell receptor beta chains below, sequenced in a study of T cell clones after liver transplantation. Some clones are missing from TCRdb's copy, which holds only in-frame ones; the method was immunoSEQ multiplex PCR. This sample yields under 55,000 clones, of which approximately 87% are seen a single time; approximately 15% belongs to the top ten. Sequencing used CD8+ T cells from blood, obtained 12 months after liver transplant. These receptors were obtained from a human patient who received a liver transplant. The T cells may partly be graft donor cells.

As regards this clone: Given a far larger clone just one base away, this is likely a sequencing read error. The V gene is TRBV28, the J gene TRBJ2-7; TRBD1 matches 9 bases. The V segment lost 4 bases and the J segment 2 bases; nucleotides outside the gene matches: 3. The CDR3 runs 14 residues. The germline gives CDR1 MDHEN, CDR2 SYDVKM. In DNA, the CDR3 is TGTGCCAGCAGTTCCGGGACAGGGACCTACGAGCAGTACTTC. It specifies CASSSGTGTYEQYF.

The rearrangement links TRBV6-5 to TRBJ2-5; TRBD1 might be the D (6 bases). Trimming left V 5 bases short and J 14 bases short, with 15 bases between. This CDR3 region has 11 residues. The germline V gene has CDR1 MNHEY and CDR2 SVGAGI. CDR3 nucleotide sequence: TGTGCCAGCAGTAAAGAGGACAGCCTATACTTC. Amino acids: CASSKEDSLYF.

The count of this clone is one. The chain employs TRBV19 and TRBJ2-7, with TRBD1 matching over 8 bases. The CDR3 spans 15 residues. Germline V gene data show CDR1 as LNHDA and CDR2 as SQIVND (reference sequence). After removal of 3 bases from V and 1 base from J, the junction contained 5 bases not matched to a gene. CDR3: CASSMQGANSYEQYF. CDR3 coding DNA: TGTGCCAGTAGTATGCAGGGGGCGAATTCCTACGAGCAGTACTTC.

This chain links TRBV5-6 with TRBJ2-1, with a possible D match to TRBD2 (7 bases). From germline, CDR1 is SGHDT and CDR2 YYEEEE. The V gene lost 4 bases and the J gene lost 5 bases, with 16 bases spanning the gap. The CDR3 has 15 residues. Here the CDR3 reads CASSPGGGGHNEQFF. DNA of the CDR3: TGTGCCAGCAGCCCGGGCGGGGGCGGACACAATGAGCAGTTCTTC.

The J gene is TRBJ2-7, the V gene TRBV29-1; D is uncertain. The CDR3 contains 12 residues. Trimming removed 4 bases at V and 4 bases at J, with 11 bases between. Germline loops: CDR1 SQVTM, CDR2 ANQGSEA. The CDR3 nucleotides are TGCAGCGTTGGGGTAGGCAGTTACGAGCAGTACTTC. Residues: CSVGVGSYEQYF.

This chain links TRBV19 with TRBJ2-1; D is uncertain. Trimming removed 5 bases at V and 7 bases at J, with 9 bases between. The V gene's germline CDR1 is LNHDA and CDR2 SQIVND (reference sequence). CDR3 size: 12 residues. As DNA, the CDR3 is TGTGCCAGTAGTGTGAACTGGAATGAGCAGTTCTTC. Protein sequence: CASSVNWNEQFF.

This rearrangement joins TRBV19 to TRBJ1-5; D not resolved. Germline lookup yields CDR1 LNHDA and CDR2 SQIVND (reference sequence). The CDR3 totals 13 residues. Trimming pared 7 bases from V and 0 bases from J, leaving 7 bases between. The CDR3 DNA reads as TGTGCCAGTACTCTTTATAGCAATCAGCCCCAGCATTTT. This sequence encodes CASTLYSNQPQHF.

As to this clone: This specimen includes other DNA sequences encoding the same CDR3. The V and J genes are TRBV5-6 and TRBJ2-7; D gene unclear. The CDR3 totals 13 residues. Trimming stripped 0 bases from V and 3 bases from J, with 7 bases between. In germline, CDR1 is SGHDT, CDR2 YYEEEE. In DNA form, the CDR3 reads TGTGCCAGCAGCTTGGCCGCCAGCTACGAGCAGTACTTC. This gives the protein CASSLAASYEQYF. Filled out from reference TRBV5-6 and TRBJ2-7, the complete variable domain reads DAGVTQSPTHLIKTRGQQVTLRCSPKSGHDTVSWYQQALGQGPQFIFQYYEEEERQRGNFPDRFSGHQFPNYSSELNVNALLLGDSALYLCASSLAASYEQYFGPGTRLTVT.

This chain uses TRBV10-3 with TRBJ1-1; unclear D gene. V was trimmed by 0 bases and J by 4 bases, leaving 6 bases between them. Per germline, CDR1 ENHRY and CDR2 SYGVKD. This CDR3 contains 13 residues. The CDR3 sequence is CAISESKGTEAFF. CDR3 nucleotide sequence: TGTGCCATCAGTGAGTCGAAGGGCACTGAAGCTTTCTTT.

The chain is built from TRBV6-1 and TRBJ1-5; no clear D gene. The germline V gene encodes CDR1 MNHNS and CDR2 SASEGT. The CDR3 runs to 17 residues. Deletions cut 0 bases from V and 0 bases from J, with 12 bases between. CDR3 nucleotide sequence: TGTGCCAGCAGTGAAGCCCAGAGAGCCTTTAGCAATCAGCCCCAGCATTTT. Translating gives CASSEAQRAFSNQPQHF.

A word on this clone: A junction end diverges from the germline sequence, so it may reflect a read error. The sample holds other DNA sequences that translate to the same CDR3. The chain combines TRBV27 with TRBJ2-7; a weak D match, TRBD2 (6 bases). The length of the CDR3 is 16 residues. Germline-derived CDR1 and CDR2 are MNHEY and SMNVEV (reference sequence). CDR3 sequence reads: CASSLSWRTILREQYF. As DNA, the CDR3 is TGTGCCAGCAGCTTATCTTGGAGGACTATTCTCCGCGAGCAGTACTTC.

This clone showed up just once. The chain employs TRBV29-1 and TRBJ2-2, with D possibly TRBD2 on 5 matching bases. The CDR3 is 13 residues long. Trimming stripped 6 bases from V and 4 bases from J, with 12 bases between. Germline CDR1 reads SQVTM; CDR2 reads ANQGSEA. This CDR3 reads CSVQREPTGELFF. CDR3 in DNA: TGCAGCGTCCAGAGGGAGCCCACCGGGGAGCTGTTTTTT.

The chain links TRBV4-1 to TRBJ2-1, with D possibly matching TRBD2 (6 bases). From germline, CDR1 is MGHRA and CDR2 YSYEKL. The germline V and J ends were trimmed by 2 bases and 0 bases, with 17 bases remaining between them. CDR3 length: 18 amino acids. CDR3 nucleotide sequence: TGCGCCAGCAGCCAACTACGCTCGGGGGATAGCTCCTACAATGAGCAGTTCTTC. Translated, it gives CASSQLRSGDSSYNEQFF.

CDR3 sequence: CASSPLGGTSYNEQFF. CDR3 bases: TGTGCCAGCAGCCCCCTAGGGGGGACGTCCTACAATGAGCAGTTCTTC. The V gene is TRBV9, the J gene TRBJ2-1; the D gene could be TRBD1 or TRBD2 (6 bases each). The CDR3 is 16 residues long. Germline V gene data show CDR1 as SGDLS and CDR2 as YYNGEE. Trimming stripped 4 bases from V and 1 base from J, with 15 bases between.

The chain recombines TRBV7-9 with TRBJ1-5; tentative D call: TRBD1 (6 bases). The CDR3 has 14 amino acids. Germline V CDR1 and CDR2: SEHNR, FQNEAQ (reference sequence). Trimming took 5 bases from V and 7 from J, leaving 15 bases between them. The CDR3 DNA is TGTGCCAGCAGCCCAACAGGGTCGGGACAGCCCCAGCATTTT. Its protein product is CASSPTGSGQPQHF. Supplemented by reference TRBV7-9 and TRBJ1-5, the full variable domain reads DTGVSQNPRHKITKRGQNVTFRCDPISEHNRLYWYRQTLGQGPEFLTYFQNEAQLEKSRLLSDRFSAERPKGSFSTLEIQRTEQGDSAMYLCASSPTGSGQPQHFGDGTRLSIL.

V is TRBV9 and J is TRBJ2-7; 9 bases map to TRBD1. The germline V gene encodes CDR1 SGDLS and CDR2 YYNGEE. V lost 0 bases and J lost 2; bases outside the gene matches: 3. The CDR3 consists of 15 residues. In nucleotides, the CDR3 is TGTGCCAGCAGCGTAGGGACAGGGGTTACCTACGAGCAGTACTTC. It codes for CASSVGTGVTYEQYF.

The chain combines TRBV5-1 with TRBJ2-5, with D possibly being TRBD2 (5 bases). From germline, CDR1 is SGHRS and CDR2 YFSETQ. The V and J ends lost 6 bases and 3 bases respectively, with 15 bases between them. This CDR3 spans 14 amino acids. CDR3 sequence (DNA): TGCGCCAGCATAGCGAACACGGAAGAAGAGACCCAGTACTTC. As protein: CASIANTEEETQYF.

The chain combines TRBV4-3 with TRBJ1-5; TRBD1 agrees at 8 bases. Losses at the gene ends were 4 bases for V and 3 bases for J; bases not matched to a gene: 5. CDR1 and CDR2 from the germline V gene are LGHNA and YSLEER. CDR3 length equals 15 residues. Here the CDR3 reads CASSLGQGDNQPQHF. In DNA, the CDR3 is TGCGCCAGCAGCCTCGGACAGGGCGACAATCAGCCCCAGCATTTT.

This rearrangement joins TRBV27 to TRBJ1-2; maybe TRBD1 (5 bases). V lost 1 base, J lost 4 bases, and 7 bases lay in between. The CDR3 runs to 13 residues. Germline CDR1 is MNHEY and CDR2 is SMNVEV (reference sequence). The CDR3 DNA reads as TGTGCCAGCAGTTTATTGGGGCCCTATGGCTACACCTTC. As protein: CASSLLGPYGYTF.